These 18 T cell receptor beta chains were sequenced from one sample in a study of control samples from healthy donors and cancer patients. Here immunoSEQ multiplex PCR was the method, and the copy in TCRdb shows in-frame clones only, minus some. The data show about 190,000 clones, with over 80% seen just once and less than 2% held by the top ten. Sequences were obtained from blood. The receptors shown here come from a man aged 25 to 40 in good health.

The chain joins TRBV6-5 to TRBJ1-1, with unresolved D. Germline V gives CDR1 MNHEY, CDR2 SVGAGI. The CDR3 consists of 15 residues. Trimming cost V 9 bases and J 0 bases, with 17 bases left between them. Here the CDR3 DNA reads TGTGCCAGTCGTCCTCCCAAGGGCATGAACACTGAAGCTTTCTTT. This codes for CASRPPKGMNTEAFF.

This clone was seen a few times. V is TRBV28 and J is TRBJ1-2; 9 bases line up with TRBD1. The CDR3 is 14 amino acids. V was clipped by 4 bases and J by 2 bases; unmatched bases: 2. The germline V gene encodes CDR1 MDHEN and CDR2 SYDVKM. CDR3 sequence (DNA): TGTGCCAGCAGTTCCGGGACAGGGAACTATGGCTACACCTTC. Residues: CASSSGTGNYGYTF.

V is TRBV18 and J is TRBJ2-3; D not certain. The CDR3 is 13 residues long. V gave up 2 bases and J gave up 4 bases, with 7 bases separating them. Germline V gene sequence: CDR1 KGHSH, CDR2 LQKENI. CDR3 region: CASSPGNADTQYF. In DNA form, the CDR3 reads TGTGCCAGCTCACCAGGGAATGCAGATACGCAGTATTTT.

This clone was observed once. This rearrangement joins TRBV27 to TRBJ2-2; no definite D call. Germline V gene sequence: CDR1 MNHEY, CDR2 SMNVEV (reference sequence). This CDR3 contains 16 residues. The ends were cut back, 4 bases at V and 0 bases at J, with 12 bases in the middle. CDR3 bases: TGTGCCAGCAGTTCCCACCCTACTACGAACACCGGGGAGCTGTTTTTT. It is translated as CASSSHPTTNTGELFF.

The CDR3 sequence: CASSVREGSGELFF. CDR3 sequence (DNA): TGTGCCAGCAGCGTCAGGGAGGGGTCCGGGGAGCTGTTTTTT. The chain links TRBV25-1 to TRBJ2-2, with 7 bases lining up with TRBD2. The V gene's germline CDR1 is MGHDK and CDR2 SYGVNS. The CDR3 runs to 14 residues. V lost 6 bases, J lost 6 bases, and 7 bases stayed unmatched.

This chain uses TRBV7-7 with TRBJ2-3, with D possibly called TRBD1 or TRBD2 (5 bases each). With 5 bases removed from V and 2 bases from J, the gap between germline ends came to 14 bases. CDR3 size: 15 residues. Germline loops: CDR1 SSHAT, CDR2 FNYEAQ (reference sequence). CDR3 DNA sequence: TGTGCCAGCAGCGGACGACCGGGGCCCACAGATACGCAGTATTTT. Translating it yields CASSGRPGPTDTQYF.

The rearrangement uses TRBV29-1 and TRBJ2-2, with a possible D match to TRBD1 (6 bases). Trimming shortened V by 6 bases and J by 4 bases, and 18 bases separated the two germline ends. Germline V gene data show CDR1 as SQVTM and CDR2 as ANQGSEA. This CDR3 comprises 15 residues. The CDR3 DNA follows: TGCAGCGTGGGGGTTACGACAGGAATCACCGGGGAGCTGTTTTTT. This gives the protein CSVGVTTGITGELFF.

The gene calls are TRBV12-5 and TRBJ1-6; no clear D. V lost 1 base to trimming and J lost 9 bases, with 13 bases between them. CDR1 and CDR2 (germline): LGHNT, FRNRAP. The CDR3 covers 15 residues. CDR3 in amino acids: CASGLATGGPSPLHF. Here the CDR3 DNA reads TGTGCTAGTGGTTTGGCGACGGGAGGTCCTTCACCCCTCCACTTT.

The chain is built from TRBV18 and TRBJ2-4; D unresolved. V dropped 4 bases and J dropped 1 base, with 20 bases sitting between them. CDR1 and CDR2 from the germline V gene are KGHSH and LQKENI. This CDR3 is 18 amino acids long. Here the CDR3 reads CASSQFSGQTPAKNIQYF. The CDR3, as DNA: TGTGCCAGCTCACAATTCTCGGGTCAGACTCCCGCCAAAAACATTCAGTACTTC.

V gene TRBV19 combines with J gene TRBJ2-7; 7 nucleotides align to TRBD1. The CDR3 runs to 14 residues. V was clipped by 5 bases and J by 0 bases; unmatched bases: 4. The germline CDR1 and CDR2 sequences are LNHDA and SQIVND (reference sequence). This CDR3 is CASSQTGSSYEQYF. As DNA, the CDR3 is TGTGCCAGTAGTCAGACAGGGAGCTCCTACGAGCAGTACTTC.

The CDR3 DNA reads as TGTGCCAGCAGTGGGGGACAGAACTATGGCTACACCTTC. This codes for CASSGGQNYGYTF. This chain links TRBV2 with TRBJ1-2; 7 bases are a match to TRBD1. The germline V gene encodes CDR1 SNHLY and CDR2 FYNNEI. The CDR3 is made up of 13 amino acids. The trim removed 4 bases at V and 2 bases at J, leaving 1 base unmatched.

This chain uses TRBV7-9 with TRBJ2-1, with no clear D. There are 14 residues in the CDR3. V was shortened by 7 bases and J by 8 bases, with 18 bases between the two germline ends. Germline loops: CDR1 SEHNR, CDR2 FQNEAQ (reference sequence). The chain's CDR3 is CASKVAPQVDEQFF. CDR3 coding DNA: TGTGCCAGCAAGGTGGCCCCCCAGGTCGATGAGCAGTTCTTC.

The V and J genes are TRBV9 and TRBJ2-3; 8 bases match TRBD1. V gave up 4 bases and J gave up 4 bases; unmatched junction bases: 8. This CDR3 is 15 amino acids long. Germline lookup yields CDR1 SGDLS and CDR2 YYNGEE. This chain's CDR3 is CASSPGQGESDTQYF. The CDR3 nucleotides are TGTGCCAGCAGCCCCGGACAGGGTGAGTCAGATACGCAGTATTTT.

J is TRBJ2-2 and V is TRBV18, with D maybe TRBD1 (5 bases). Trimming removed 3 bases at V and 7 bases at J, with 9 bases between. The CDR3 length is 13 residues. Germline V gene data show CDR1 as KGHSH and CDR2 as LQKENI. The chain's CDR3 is CASSPDNHGELFF. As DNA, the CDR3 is TGTGCCAGCTCACCGGACAATCACGGGGAGCTGTTTTTT.

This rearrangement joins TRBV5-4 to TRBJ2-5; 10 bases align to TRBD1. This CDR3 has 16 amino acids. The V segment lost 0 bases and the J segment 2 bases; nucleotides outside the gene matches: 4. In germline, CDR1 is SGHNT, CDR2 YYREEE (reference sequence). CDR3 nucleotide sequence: TGTGCCAGCAGCTTGGCCGGGGACAGGGGTCAAGAGACCCAGTACTTC. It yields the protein CASSLAGDRGQETQYF.

CDR3 amino acids: CSVVPPSSYNEQFF. CDR3 DNA: TGCAGCGTGGTCCCCCCGAGCTCCTACAATGAGCAGTTCTTC. The chain is built from TRBV29-1 and TRBJ2-1; D uncertain. The germline CDR1 and CDR2 sequences are SQVTM and ANQGSEA. The CDR3 is 14 residues long. The germline V and J ends were trimmed by 6 bases and 0 bases, with 12 bases remaining between them.

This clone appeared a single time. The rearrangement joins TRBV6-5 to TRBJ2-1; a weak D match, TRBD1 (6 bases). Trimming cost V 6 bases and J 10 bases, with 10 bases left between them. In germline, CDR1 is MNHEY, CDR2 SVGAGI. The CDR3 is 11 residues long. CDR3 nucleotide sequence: TGTGCCAGCAGGCACGGGACAGAGCAGTTCTTC. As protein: CASRHGTEQFF.

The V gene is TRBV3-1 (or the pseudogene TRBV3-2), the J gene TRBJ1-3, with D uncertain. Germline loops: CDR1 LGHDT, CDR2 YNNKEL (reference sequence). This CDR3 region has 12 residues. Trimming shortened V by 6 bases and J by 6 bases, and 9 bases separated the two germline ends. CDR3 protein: CASSQPENTIYF. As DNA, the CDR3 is TGTGCCAGCAGTCAACCCGAAAACACCATATATTTT.